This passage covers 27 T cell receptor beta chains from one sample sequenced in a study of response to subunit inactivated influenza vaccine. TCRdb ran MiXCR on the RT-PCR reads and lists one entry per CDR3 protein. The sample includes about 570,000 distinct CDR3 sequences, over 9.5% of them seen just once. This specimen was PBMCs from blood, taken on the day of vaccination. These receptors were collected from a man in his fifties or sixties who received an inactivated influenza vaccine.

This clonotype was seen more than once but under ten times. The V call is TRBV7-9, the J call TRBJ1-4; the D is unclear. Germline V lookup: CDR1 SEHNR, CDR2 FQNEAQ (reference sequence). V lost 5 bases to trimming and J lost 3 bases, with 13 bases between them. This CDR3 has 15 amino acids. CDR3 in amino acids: CASSHVLRSNEKLFF. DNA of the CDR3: TGTGCCAGCAGCCACGTCCTAAGGTCTAATGAAAAACTGTTTTTT.

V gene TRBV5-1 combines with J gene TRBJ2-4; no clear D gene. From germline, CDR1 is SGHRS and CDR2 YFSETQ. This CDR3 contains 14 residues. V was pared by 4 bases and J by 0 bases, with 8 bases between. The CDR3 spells CASSIGVAKNIQYF. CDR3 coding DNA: TGCGCCAGCAGCATAGGAGTAGCCAAAAACATTCAGTACTTC.

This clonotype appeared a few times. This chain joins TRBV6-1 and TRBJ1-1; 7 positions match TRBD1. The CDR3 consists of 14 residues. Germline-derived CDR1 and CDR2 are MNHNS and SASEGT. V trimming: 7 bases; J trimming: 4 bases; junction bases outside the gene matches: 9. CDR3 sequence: CASTQGGGGTEAFF. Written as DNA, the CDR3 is TGTGCCAGCACCCAGGGGGGAGGTGGCACTGAAGCTTTCTTT.

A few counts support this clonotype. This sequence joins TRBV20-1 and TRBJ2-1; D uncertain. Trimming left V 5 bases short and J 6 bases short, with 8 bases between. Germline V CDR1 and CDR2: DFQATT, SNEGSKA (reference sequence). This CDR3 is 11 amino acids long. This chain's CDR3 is CSALLLNEQFF. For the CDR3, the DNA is TGCAGTGCTCTCCTCCTCAATGAGCAGTTCTTC.

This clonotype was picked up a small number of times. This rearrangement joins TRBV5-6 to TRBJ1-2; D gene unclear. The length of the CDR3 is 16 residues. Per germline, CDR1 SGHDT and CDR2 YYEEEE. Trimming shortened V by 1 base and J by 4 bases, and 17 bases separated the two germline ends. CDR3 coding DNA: TGTGCCAGCAGCTTGCGACACAGCGGTACTCTCTATGGCTACACCTTC. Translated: CASSLRHSGTLYGYTF.

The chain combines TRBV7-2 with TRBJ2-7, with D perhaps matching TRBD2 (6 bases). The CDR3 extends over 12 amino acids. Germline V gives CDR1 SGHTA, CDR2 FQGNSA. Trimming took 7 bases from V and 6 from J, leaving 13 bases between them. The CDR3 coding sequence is TGTGCCAGCAACTTGATGGGGGGCGAGCAGTACTTC. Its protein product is CASNLMGGEQYF.

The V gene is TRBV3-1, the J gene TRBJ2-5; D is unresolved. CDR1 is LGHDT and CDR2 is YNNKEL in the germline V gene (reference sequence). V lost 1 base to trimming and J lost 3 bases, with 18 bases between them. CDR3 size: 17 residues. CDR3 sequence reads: CASSQVQSRAPEETQYF. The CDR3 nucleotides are TGTGCCAGCAGCCAAGTGCAGTCTCGGGCACCCGAAGAGACCCAGTACTTC.

The CDR3 region has the DNA TGCGCCAGCAGACTTACTAGCGGGGGGACCTACGAGCAGTACTTC. Amino acid sequence: CASRLTSGGTYEQYF. The chain uses TRBV5-1 and TRBJ2-7, with 12 nucleotides matching TRBD2. In germline, CDR1 is SGHRS, CDR2 YFSETQ. The CDR3 extends over 15 amino acids. V was pared by 5 bases and J by 2 bases, with 5 bases of the junction left unmatched.

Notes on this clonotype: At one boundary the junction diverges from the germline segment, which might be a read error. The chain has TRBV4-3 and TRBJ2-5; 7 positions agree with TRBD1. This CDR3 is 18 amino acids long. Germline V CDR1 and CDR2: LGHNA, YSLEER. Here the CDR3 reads CASSHSLEGQQYQETHYF. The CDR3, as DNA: TGCGCCAGCAGCCATTCACTCGAGGGACAGCAGTACCAAGAGACCCACTACTTC.

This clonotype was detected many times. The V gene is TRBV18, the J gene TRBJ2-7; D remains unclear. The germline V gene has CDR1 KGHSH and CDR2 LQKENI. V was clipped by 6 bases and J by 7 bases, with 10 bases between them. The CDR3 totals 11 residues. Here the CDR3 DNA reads TGTGCCAGCTCCCCAAGCATAGAGCAGTACTTC. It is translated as CASSPSIEQYF. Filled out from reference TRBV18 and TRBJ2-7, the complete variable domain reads NAGVMQNPRHLVRRRGQEARLRCSPMKGHSHVYWYRQLPEEGLKFMVYLQKENIIDESGMPKERFSAEFPKEGPSILRIQQVVRGDSAAYFCASSPSIEQYFGPGTRLTVT.

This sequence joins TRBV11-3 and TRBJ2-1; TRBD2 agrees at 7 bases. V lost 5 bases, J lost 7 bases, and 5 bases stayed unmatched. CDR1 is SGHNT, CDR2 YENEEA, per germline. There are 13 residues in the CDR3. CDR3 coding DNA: TGTGCCAGCAGCCCGGCGGGAGTTAATGAGCAGTTCTTC. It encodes CASSPAGVNEQFF.

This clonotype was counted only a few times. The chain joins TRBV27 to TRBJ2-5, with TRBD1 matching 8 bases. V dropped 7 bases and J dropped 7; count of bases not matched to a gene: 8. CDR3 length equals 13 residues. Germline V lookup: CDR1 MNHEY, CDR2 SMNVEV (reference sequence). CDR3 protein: CASTRTGLGTQYF. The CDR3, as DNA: TGTGCCAGCACAAGGACAGGGCTCGGGACCCAGTACTTC.

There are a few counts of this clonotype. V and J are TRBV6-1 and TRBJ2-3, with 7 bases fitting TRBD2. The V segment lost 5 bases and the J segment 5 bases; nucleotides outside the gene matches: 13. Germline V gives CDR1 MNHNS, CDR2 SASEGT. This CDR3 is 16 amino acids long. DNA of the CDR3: TGTGCCAGCAGTCGCCTAGCGGACATTCGTAAAGATACGCAGTATTTT. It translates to CASSRLADIRKDTQYF.

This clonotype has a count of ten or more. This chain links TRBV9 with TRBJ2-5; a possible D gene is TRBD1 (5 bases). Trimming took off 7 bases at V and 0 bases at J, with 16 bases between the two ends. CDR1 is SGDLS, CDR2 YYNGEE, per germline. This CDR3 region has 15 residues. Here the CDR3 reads CASFPDREYQETQYF. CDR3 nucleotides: TGTGCCAGCTTTCCCGACAGAGAGTACCAAGAGACCCAGTACTTC.

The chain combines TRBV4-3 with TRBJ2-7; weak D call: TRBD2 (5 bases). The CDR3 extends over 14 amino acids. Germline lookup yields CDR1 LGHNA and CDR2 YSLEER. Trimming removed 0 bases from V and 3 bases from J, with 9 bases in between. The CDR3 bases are TGCGCCAGCAGCCAAGATCGCGACTACTACGAGCAGTACTTC. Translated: CASSQDRDYYEQYF.

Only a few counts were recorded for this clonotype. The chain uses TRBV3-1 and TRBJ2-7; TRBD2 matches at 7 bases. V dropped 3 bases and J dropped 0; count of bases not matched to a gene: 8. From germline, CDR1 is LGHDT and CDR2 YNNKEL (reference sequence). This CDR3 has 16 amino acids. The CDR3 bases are TGTGCCAGCAGCCAGATTAGCGGGCCTCGCTCCTACGAGCAGTACTTC. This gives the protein CASSQISGPRSYEQYF.

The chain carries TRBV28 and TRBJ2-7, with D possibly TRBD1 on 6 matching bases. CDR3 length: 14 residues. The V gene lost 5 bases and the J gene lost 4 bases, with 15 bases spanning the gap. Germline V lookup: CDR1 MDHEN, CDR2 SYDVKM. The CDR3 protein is CASSGVSGAYEQYF. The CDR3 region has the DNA TGTGCCAGCAGTGGGGTCTCAGGGGCTTACGAGCAGTACTTC.

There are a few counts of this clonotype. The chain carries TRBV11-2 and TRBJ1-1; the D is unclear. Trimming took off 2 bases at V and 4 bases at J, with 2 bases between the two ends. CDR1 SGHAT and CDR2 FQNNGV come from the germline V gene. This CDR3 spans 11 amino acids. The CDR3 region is CASSLTTEAFF. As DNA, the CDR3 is TGTGCCAGCAGCTTAACCACTGAAGCTTTCTTT. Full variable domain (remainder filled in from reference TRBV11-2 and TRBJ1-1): EAGVAQSPRYKIIEKRQSVAFWCNPISGHATLYWYQQILGQGPKLLIQFQNNGVVDDSQLPKDRFSAERLKGVDSTLKIQPAKLEDSAVYLCASSLTTEAFFGQGTRLTVV.

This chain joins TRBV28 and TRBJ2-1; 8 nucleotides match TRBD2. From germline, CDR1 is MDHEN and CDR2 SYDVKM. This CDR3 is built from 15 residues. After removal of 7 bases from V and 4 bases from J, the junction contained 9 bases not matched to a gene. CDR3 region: CASTDSGKLYNEQFF. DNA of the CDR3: TGTGCCAGCACCGATAGCGGGAAGCTTTACAATGAGCAGTTCTTC. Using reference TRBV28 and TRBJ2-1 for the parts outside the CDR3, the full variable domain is DVKVTQSSRYLVKRTGEKVFLECVQDMDHENMFWYRQDPGLGLRLIYFSYDVKMKEKGDIPEGYSVSREKKERFSLILESASTNQTSMYLCASTDSGKLYNEQFFGPGTRLTVL.

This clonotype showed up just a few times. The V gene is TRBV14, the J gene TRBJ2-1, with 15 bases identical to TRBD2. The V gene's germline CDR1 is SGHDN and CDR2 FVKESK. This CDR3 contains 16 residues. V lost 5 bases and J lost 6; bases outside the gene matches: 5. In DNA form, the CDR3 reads TGTGCCAGCAGCTTCTGGACTAGCGGGGGGGCCAATGAGCAGTTCTTC. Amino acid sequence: CASSFWTSGGANEQFF.

CDR3 sequence reads: CASRGSYNEQFF. DNA of the CDR3: TGTGCCAGCCGTGGCTCCTACAATGAGCAGTTCTTC. This rearrangement joins TRBV12-3 or TRBV12-4 to TRBJ2-1; no clear D. CDR3 length: 12 residues. Trimming took 8 bases from V and 0 from J, leaving 5 bases between them.

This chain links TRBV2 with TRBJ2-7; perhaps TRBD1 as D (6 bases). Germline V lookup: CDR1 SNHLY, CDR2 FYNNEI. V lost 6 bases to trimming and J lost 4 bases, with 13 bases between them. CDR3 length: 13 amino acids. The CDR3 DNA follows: TGTGCCAGCAGCTCTCAGGGGAATTACGAGCAGTACTTC. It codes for CASSSQGNYEQYF.

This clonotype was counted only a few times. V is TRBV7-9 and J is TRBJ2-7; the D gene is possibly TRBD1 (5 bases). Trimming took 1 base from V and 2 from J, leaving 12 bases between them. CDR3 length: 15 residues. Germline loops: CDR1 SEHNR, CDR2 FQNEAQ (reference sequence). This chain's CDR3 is CASSLDLTATYEQYF. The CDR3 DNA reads TGTGCCAGCAGCTTAGACCTGACAGCCACCTACGAGCAGTACTTC.

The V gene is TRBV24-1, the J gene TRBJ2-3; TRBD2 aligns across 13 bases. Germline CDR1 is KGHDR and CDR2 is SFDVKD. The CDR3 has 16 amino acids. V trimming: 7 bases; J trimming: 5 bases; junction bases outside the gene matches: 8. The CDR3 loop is CATSPPGLAGLDTQYF. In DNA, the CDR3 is TGTGCCACCAGCCCTCCGGGACTAGCGGGGTTAGATACGCAGTATTTT.

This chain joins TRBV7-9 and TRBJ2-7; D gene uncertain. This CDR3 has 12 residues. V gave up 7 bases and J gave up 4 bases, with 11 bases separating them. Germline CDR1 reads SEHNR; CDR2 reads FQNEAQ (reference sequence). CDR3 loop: CASTDAGYEQYF. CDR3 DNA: TGTGCCAGCACCGACGCAGGTTACGAGCAGTACTTC.

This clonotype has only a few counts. This chain's CDR3 is CATSDLEAGGGPGELFF. CDR3 coding DNA: TGTGCCACCAGTGATTTGGAGGCGGGAGGAGGGCCCGGGGAGCTGTTTTTT. V usage is TRBV24-1 and J usage is TRBJ2-2; 8 bases match TRBD2. Germline V lookup: CDR1 KGHDR, CDR2 SFDVKD. V was clipped by 0 bases and J by 6 bases; unmatched bases: 8. This CDR3 contains 17 residues.

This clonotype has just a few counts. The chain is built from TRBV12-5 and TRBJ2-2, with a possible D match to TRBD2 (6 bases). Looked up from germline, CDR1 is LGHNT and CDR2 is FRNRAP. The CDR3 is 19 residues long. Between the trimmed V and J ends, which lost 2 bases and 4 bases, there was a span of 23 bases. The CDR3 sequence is CASGLQRGAGMGGTGELFF. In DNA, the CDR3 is TGTGCTAGTGGTTTGCAGAGGGGTGCGGGAATGGGAGGCACCGGGGAGCTGTTTTTT.